A single sample is the source of the 10 T cell receptor beta chains below, sequenced in a study of Ad26.COV2.S vaccination and SARS-CoV-2 variants. Here immunoSEQ multiplex PCR was the method, and the copy in TCRdb shows in-frame clones only, minus some. The table lists 450,000 to 550,000 clones, 89% of them singletons. Treatment reported: around 19 received Ad26.COV2.S at low or high dose, single or two shots; 5 received placebo; per-sample allocation not given. Sampling occurred on day 63 after the first vaccine or placebo injection. Sample: peripheral blood, taken in a trial of Ad26.COV2.S vaccine versus placebo. These receptors all stem from a person between 18 and 65 years old who received the Ad26.COV2.S COVID-19 vaccine or a placebo.

The chain uses TRBV7-2 and TRBJ2-1, with 7 bases aligning to TRBD2. J was trimmed by 3 bases and V by 3 bases; bases with no gene match: 5. In germline, CDR1 is SGHTA, CDR2 FQGNSA. The CDR3 runs 15 residues. The CDR3, as DNA: TGTGCCAGCAGCTTCCTAGCGGACCGCTACAATGAGCAGTTCTTC. Translated, it gives CASSFLADRYNEQFF.

Concerning this clone itself: The sample contains more than one DNA sequence encoding this CDR3. J is TRBJ2-7 and V is TRBV6-5, with TRBD1 matching 8 bases. V lost 6 bases, J lost 0 bases, and 4 bases stayed unmatched. The CDR3 is made up of 14 amino acids. Germline V gives CDR1 MNHEY, CDR2 SVGAGI. CDR3 sequence reads: CASRRGTGSYEQYF. The CDR3 DNA follows: TGTGCCAGCAGACGAGGGACAGGCTCCTACGAGCAGTACTTC.

This clone was seen a single time. The J gene is TRBJ2-7, the V gene TRBV2; no clear D. The CDR3 has 12 amino acids. Germline CDR1 is SNHLY and CDR2 is FYNNEI. V gave up 5 bases and J gave up 2 bases, with 7 bases separating them. The CDR3 protein is CASSRGPYEQYF. CDR3 nucleotide sequence: TGTGCCAGCAGTCGCGGTCCCTACGAGCAGTACTTC. The whole variable domain, remainder taken from reference TRBV2 and TRBJ2-7, is EPEVTQTPSHQVTQMGQEVILRCVPISNHLYFYWYRQILGQKVEFLVSFYNNEISEKSEIFDDQFSVERPDGSNFTLKIRSTKLEDSAMYFCASSRGPYEQYFGPGTRLTVT.

The J gene is TRBJ2-5, the V gene TRBV28, with 11 bases lining up with TRBD1. This CDR3 region has 17 residues. Germline CDR1 and CDR2: MDHEN and SYDVKM. Trimming took 7 bases from V and 4 from J; bases not matched to a gene: 14. CDR3 amino acids: CASNNNLPGQGGETQYF. In DNA form, the CDR3 reads TGTGCCAGCAACAATAACCTCCCGGGACAGGGGGGAGAGACCCAGTACTTC.

The chain links TRBV7-9 to TRBJ2-1; D not resolved. Trimming shortened V by 6 bases and J by 6 bases, and 9 bases separated the two germline ends. This CDR3 is 12 amino acids long. From germline, CDR1 is SEHNR and CDR2 FQNEAQ (reference sequence). DNA of the CDR3: TGTGCCAGCAGTCCAACGGTCAATGAGCAGTTCTTC. Protein product: CASSPTVNEQFF.

The table lists this clone with a count of one. The chain employs TRBV7-3 and TRBJ1-3; 10 bases are shared with TRBD1. Trimming at V came to 0 bases and at J to 5 bases, leaving 4 bases not matched to a gene. Per the germline V gene, CDR1 is SGHTA and CDR2 is FQGTGA. This CDR3 has 16 residues. CDR3 sequence: CASSLTDRGPRNTIYF. CDR3 in DNA: TGTGCCAGCAGCTTAACCGACAGGGGGCCACGAAACACCATATATTTT.

The gene calls are TRBV7-2 and TRBJ2-7; TRBD2 is a possible D gene (6 bases). The CDR3 loop spans 15 amino acids. Trimming left V 5 bases short and J 4 bases short, with 18 bases between. Germline loops: CDR1 SGHTA, CDR2 FQGNSA. The CDR3 nucleotides read TGTGCCAGCAGCAAAGTCGGGACTCCATGGTACGAGCAGTACTTC. Amino acid sequence: CASSKVGTPWYEQYF.

This clone has just a few counts. The chain couples TRBV4-2 to TRBJ2-1; D is unresolved. Germline CDR1 is LGHNA and CDR2 is YNFKEQ. The CDR3 sequence is 14 residues long. Trimming took off 2 bases at V and 9 bases at J, with 14 bases between the two ends. CDR3 bases: TGTGCCAGCAGCCAACGGACCAGCGAGGCTGAGCAGTTCTTC. It codes for CASSQRTSEAEQFF.

In its sample, this clone was seen a few times. Other DNA sequences in this specimen translate into the identical CDR3. The chain uses TRBV5-1 and TRBJ1-1; D not resolved. Germline V lookup: CDR1 SGHRS, CDR2 YFSETQ. V was cut by 0 bases and J by 1 base, with 4 bases left in between. CDR3 size: 13 residues. The chain's CDR3 is CASSLGRNTEAFF. The CDR3 DNA reads as TGCGCCAGCAGCTTGGGACGGAACACTGAAGCTTTCTTT. The whole variable domain, filled in from reference TRBV5-1 and TRBJ1-1, reads KAGVTQTPRYLIKTRGQQVTLSCSPISGHRSVSWYQQTPGQGLQFLFEYFSETQRNKGNFPGRFSGRQFSNSRSEMNVSTLELGDSALYLCASSLGRNTEAFFGQGTRLTVV.

The rearrangement uses TRBV7-2 and TRBJ2-5; 9 bases are a match to TRBD2. Germline loops: CDR1 SGHTA, CDR2 FQGNSA. The junction had 9 bases not matched to a gene; V was cut back by 5 bases and J by 5 bases. The CDR3 has 15 amino acids. The DNA of the CDR3 is TGTGCCAGCAGCCCCGGAGGAGCGGGGGGTGAGACCCAGTACTTC. Amino acids: CASSPGGAGGETQYF.